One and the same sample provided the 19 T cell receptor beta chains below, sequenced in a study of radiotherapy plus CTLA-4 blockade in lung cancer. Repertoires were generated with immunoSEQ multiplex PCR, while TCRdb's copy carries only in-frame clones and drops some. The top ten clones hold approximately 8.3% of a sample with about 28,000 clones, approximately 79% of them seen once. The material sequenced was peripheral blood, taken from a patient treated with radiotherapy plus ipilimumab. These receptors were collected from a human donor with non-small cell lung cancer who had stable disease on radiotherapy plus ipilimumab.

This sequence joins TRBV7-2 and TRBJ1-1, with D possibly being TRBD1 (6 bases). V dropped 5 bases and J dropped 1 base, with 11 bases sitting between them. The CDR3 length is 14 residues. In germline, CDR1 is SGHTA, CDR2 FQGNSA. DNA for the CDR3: TGTGCCAGCAGCCTGGGACAAGGGAACACTGAAGCTTTCTTT. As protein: CASSLGQGNTEAFF.

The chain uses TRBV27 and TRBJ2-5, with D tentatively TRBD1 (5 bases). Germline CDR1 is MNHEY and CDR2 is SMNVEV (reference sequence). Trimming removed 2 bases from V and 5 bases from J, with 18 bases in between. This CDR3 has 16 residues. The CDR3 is CASSLQGSSTGETQYF. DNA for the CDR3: TGTGCCAGCAGTTTACAGGGCTCTTCAACTGGGGAGACCCAGTACTTC.

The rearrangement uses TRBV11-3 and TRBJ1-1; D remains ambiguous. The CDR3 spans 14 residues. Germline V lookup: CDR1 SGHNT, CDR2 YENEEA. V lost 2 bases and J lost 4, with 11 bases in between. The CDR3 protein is CASSLRRSGTEAFF. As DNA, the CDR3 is TGTGCCAGCAGCTTAAGACGGTCGGGCACTGAAGCTTTCTTT.

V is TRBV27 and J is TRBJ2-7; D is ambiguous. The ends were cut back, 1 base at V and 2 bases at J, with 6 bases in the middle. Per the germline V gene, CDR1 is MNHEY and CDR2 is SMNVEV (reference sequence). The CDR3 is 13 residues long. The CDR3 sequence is CASSLLGTYEQYF. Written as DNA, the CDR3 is TGTGCCAGCAGTTTATTGGGGACCTACGAGCAGTACTTC.

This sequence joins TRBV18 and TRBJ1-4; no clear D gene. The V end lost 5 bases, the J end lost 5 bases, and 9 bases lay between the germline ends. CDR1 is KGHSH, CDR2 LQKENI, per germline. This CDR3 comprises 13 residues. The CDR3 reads CASSRSPNEKLFF. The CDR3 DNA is TGTGCCAGCTCAAGGAGTCCCAATGAAAAACTGTTTTTT. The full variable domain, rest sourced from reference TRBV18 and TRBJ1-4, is NAGVMQNPRHLVRRRGQEARLRCSPMKGHSHVYWYRQLPEEGLKFMVYLQKENIIDESGMPKERFSAEFPKEGPSILRIQQVVRGDSAAYFCASSRSPNEKLFFGSGTQLSVL.

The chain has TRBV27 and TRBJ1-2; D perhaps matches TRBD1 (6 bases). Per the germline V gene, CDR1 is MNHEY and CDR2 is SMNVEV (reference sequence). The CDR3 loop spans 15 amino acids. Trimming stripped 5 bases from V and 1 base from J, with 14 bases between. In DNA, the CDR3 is TGTGCCAGCAGTCTCTCGGACAGTTTTAACTATGGCTACACCTTC. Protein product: CASSLSDSFNYGYTF.

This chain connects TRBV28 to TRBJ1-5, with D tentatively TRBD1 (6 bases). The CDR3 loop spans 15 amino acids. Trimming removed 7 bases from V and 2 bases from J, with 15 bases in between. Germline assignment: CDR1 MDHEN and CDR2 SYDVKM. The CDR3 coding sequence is TGTGCCAGCACAGGGGCCCTCGGCGGCAATCAGCCCCAGCATTTT. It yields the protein CASTGALGGNQPQHF.

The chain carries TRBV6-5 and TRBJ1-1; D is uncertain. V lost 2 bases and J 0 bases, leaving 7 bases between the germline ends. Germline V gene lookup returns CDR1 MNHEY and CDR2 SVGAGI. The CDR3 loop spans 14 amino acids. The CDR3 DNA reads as TGTGCCAGCAGTTACGTCTCAATGAACACTGAAGCTTTCTTT. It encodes CASSYVSMNTEAFF.

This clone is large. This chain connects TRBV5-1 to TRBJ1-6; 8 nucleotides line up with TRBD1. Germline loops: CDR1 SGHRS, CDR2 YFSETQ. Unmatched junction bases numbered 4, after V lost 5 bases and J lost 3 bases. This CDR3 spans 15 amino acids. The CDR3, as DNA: TGCGCCAGCAGACCGGACAGGGTCTATAATTCACCCCTCCACTTT. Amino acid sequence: CASRPDRVYNSPLHF.

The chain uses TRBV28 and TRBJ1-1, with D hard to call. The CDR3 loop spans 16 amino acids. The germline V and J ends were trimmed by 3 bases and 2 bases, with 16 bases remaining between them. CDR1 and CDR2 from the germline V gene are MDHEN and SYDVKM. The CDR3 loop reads CASSFVAAGLNTEAFF. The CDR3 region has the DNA TGTGCCAGCAGTTTTGTAGCGGCGGGTTTAAACACTGAAGCTTTCTTT.

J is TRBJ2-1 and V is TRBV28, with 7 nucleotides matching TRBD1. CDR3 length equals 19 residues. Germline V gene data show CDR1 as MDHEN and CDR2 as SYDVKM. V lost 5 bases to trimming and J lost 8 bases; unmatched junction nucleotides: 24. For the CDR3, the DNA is TGTGCCAGCAGTAGTCGTTGGGGCCGGGACAGCATACAATCGGATGAGCAGTTCTTC. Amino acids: CASSSRWGRDSIQSDEQFF. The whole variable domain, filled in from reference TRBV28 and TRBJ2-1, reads DVKVTQSSRYLVKRTGEKVFLECVQDMDHENMFWYRQDPGLGLRLIYFSYDVKMKEKGDIPEGYSVSREKKERFSLILESASTNQTSMYLCASSSRWGRDSIQSDEQFFGPGTRLTVL.

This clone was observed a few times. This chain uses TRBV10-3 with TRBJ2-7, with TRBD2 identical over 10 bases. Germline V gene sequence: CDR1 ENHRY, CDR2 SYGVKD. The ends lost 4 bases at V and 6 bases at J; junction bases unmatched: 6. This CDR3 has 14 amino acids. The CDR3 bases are TGTGCCATCAGTGGAGCGGGGGGGCAGGCCGAGCAGTACTTC. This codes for CAISGAGGQAEQYF.

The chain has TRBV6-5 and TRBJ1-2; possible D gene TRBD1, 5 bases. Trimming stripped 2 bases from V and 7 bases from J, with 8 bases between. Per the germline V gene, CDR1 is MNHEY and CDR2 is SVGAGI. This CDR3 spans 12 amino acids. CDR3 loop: CASSYPQGGYTF. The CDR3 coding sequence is TGTGCCAGCAGTTACCCCCAGGGTGGCTACACCTTC.

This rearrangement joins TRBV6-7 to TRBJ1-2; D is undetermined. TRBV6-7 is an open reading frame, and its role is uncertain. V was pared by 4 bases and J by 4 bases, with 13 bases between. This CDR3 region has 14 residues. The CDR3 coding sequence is TGTGCCAGCAGTTTAGTAGGCGGGCGCTATGGCTACACCTTC. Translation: CASSLVGGRYGYTF.

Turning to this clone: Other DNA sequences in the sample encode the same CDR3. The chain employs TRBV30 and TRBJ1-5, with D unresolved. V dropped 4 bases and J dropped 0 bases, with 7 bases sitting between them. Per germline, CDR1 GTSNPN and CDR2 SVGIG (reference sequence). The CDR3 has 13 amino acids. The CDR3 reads CAWTLDSNQPQHF. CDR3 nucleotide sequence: TGTGCCTGGACATTGGATAGCAATCAGCCCCAGCATTTT. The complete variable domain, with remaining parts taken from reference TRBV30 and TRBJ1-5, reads SQTIHQWPATLVQPVGSPLSLECTVEGTSNPNLYWYRQAAGRGLQLLFYSVGIGQISSEVPQNLSASRPQDRQFILSSKKLLLSDSGFYLCAWTLDSNQPQHFGDGTRLSIL.

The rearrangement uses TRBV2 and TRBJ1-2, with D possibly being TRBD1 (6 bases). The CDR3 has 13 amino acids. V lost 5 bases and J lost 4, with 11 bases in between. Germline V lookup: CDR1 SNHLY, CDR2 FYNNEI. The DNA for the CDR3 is TGTGCCAGCAGTTATCGGGACATCTATGGCTACACCTTC. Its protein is CASSYRDIYGYTF.

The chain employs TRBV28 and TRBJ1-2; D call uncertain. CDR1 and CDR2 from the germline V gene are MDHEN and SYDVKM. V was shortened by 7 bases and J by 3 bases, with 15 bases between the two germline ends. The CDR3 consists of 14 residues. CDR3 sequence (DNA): TGTGCCAGCACTCAGGCGGGGAACCACTATGGCTACACCTTC. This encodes CASTQAGNHYGYTF.

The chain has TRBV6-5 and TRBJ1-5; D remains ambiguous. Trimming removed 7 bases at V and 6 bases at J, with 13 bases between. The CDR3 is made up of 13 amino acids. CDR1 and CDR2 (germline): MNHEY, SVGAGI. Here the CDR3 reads CASTGEEVQPQHF. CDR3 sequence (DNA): TGTGCCAGCACCGGGGAGGAGGTTCAGCCCCAGCATTTT.

The CDR3 nucleotides read TGTGCCAGCTCACCATTAGGGACCAACAATGAGCAGTTCTTC. Its protein is CASSPLGTNNEQFF. This chain connects TRBV18 to TRBJ2-1; D tentatively reads TRBD1 or TRBD2 (5 bases each). Germline V gene data show CDR1 as KGHSH and CDR2 as LQKENI. V was pared by 2 bases and J by 5 bases, with 10 bases between. The CDR3 length is 14 residues.